The clone carrying this T cell receptor (beta chain) was picked up a small number of times. This entry belongs to a study of cytomegalovirus exposure and HLA in healthy donors. V lost 1 base and J 1 base, leaving 10 bases between the germline ends. The CDR3 length is 15 residues. The germline V gene has CDR1 MGHRA and CDR2 YSYEKL. Primers included in the PCR were 60 Vbeta and 13 Jbeta primers. Method: immunoSEQ multiplex PCR; TCRdb's copy keeps in-frame clones and lacks some. The sample carries around 130,000 clones, roughly 84% recorded once. The rearrangement uses TRBV4-1 and TRBJ1-1; tentative D call: TRBD1 (5 bases). Specimen: PBMCs. This receptor was identified in a boy younger than 18 in good health and CMV-seronegative. The CDR3 bases are TGCGCCAGCAGCCAAGGACCCAGGGCGAACACTGAAGCTTTCTTT. Its translation: CASSQGPRANTEAFF.